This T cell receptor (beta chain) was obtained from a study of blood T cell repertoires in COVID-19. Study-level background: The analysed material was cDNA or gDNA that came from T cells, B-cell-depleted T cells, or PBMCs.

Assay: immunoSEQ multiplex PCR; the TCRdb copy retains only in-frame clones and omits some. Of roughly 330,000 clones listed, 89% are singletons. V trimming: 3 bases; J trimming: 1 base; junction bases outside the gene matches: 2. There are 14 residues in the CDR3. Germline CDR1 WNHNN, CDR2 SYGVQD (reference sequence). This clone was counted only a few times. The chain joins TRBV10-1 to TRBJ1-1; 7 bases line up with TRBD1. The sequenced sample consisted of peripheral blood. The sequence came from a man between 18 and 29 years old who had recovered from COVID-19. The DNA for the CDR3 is TGCGCCAGCAGTGATTACAGGGGGAACACTGAAGCTTTCTTT. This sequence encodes CASSDYRGNTEAFF.